The next 18 T cell receptor beta chains were all read from a single sample in a study of blood T cell repertoires in COVID-19. The method was immunoSEQ multiplex PCR; TCRdb's version includes in-frame clones alone and lacks a portion of them. The sample has about 200,000 clones; roughly 83% are singletons. Sequencing was done on a sample of peripheral blood. The receptors were sampled from a woman aged 35 to 49 with COVID-19, enrolled during active disease.

The rearrangement links TRBV4-3 to TRBJ2-5; 12 nucleotides match TRBD2. CDR1 and CDR2 from the germline V gene are LGHNA and YSLEER. This CDR3 region has 18 residues. The V and J ends lost 0 bases and 4 bases, in that order; junction bases with no gene match: 9. CDR3 region: CASSQDGLAGREGETQYF. The DNA of the CDR3 is TGCGCCAGCAGCCAAGATGGACTAGCGGGACGGGAAGGAGAGACCCAGTACTTC.

CDR3 sequence: CASRTSGGDTQYF. DNA for the CDR3: TGCGCCAGCAGGACTAGCGGGGGTGATACGCAGTATTTT. The rearrangement joins TRBV4-1 to TRBJ2-3; TRBD2 agrees at 12 bases. Per germline, CDR1 MGHRA and CDR2 YSYEKL. The CDR3 covers 13 residues. V gave up 6 bases and J gave up 6 bases; unmatched junction bases: 1.

V gene TRBV21-1 combines with J gene TRBJ2-2; the D call in the table, TRBD2, was not verified against the DNA. TRBV21-1 is classified as a pseudogene. The CDR3 is made up of 17 amino acids. In nucleotides, the CDR3 is TGTGCCAGCAGCAAGGTAGCGGGGTTAGGTGACACCGGGGAGCTGTTTTTT. It codes for CASSKVAGLGDTGELFF.

The rearrangement links TRBV15 to TRBJ2-7, with D possibly TRBD2 on 6 matching bases. The CDR3 is 13 residues long. V lost 5 bases to trimming and J lost 4 bases, with 12 bases between them. Germline V CDR1 and CDR2: LNHNV, YYDKDF (reference sequence). CDR3 residues: CATSSPRGYEQYF. The CDR3 DNA follows: TGTGCCACCAGCTCCCCCCGGGGGTACGAGCAGTACTTC.

This chain connects TRBV19 to TRBJ2-2; 7 bases map to TRBD1. This CDR3 region has 14 residues. V lost 4 bases, J lost 6 bases, and 5 bases stayed unmatched. Germline-derived CDR1 and CDR2 are LNHDA and SQIVND (reference sequence). CDR3 sequence: CASSTPTGPGELFF. The CDR3, as DNA: TGTGCCAGTAGTACCCCGACAGGGCCCGGGGAGCTGTTTTTT.

The genes are TRBV5-8 and TRBJ2-1, with 8 bases lining up with TRBD2. The CDR3 is 16 residues long. J was trimmed by 9 bases and V by 4 bases; bases with no gene match: 15. The germline V gene has CDR1 SGHTS and CDR2 YDEGEE. The DNA for the CDR3 is TGTGCCAGCAGCCTAACTAGGACTAGCTGGGGCAGTGAGCAGTTCTTC. Translated, it gives CASSLTRTSWGSEQFF.

This clone appeared once. The CDR3 DNA reads TGCGCCAGCAGCTTGGAGGGACAAAAAAACACTGAAGCTTTCTTT. The encoded protein is CASSLEGQKNTEAFF. The gene calls are TRBV5-1 and TRBJ1-1; D perhaps matches TRBD1 (6 bases). This CDR3 is built from 15 residues. Trimming removed 0 bases from V and 2 bases from J, with 11 bases in between. The germline CDR1 and CDR2 sequences are SGHRS and YFSETQ. The full variable domain, its missing parts supplied by reference TRBV5-1 and TRBJ1-1, is KAGVTQTPRYLIKTRGQQVTLSCSPISGHRSVSWYQQTPGQGLQFLFEYFSETQRNKGNFPGRFSGRQFSNSRSEMNVSTLELGDSALYLCASSLEGQKNTEAFFGQGTRLTVV.

This chain connects TRBV27 to TRBJ2-6; D might be TRBD2 (5 bases). Germline V lookup: CDR1 MNHEY, CDR2 SMNVEV (reference sequence). V lost 8 bases and J lost 1, with 15 bases in between. The CDR3 contains 16 residues. CDR3 in DNA: TGTGCCAGCTCCCCACGGGGTTCGTCTGGGGCCAACGTCCTGACTTTC. Translation: CASSPRGSSGANVLTF. The full variable domain, its missing parts supplied by reference TRBV27 and TRBJ2-6, is EAQVTQNPRYLITVTGKKLTVTCSQNMNHEYMSWYRQDPGLGLRQIYYSMNVEVTDKGDVPEGYKVSRKEKRNFPLILESPSPNQTSLYFCASSPRGSSGANVLTFGAGSRLTVL.

The gene calls are TRBV5-1 and TRBJ1-3; 7 bases align to TRBD1. Germline V CDR1 and CDR2: SGHRS, YFSETQ. The CDR3 runs to 15 residues. The V segment lost 7 bases and the J segment 2 bases; nucleotides outside the gene matches: 9. CDR3 bases: TGCGCCAGCGGGGCGGGGACAGCCACTGGAAACACCATATATTTT. Protein sequence: CASGAGTATGNTIYF.

The rearrangement uses TRBV4-2 and TRBJ2-3, with a tentative D call TRBD1 (5 bases). With 1 base removed from V and 6 bases from J, the gap between germline ends came to 11 bases. Germline V CDR1 and CDR2: LGHNA, YNFKEQ. CDR3 length: 14 amino acids. The CDR3 sequence is CASSQATSGDTQYF. For the CDR3, the DNA is TGTGCCAGCAGCCAAGCCACTTCAGGGGATACGCAGTATTTT.

This chain links TRBV9 with TRBJ2-7; D might be TRBD2 (5 bases). The V end lost 4 bases, the J end lost 4 bases, and 6 bases lay between the germline ends. Germline CDR1 and CDR2: SGDLS and YYNGEE. The CDR3 has 11 amino acids. DNA of the CDR3: TGTGCCAGCAGCCGGGGATACGAGCAGTACTTC. Protein sequence: CASSRGYEQYF.

This clone was counted a few times. V gene TRBV4-1 combines with J gene TRBJ1-5, with D unresolved. CDR1 and CDR2 (germline): MGHRA, YSYEKL. Deletions cut 0 bases from V and 4 bases from J, with 7 bases between. This CDR3 is built from 14 residues. CDR3 sequence reads: CASSQEQSNQPQHF. In nucleotides, the CDR3 is TGCGCCAGCAGCCAAGAACAGTCTAATCAGCCCCAGCATTTT.

The count of this clone is one. The rearrangement links TRBV6-6 to TRBJ1-2, with TRBD1 matching over 8 bases. Germline loops: CDR1 MNHNY, CDR2 SVGAGI (reference sequence). V lost 6 bases and J lost 7; bases outside the gene matches: 4. The CDR3 runs 12 residues. The CDR3 region has the DNA TGTGCCAGCAGCGGACAGGGACGTGGCTACACCTTC. Translating it yields CASSGQGRGYTF.

V and J are TRBV7-6 and TRBJ2-1; D may be TRBD2 (5 bases). CDR1 is SGHVS and CDR2 is FNYEAQ in the germline V gene. The germline V and J ends were trimmed by 2 bases and 0 bases, with 11 bases remaining between them. The CDR3 extends over 16 amino acids. CDR3 region: CASSLRGKSSYNEQFF. The CDR3 nucleotides read TGTGCCAGCAGCTTAAGAGGGAAGAGCTCCTACAATGAGCAGTTCTTC.

V is TRBV20-1 and J is TRBJ2-5; D possibly corresponds to TRBD1 (5 bases). Germline CDR1 DFQATT, CDR2 SNEGSKA (reference sequence). This CDR3 is 14 amino acids long. V was trimmed by 3 bases and J by 1 base, leaving 12 bases between them. CDR3 sequence reads: CSASSRRGQETQYF. DNA of the CDR3: TGCAGTGCTAGTAGTCGAAGGGGCCAAGAGACCCAGTACTTC.

This chain links TRBV3-1 (or the pseudogene TRBV3-2) with TRBJ2-6; no firm D call. Between the trimmed V and J ends, which lost 4 bases and 1 base, there was a span of 5 bases. CDR1 is LGHDT and CDR2 is YNNKEL in the germline V gene (reference sequence). This CDR3 comprises 14 residues. The CDR3 DNA sequence: TGTGCCAGCAGCCTGGCTTCTGGGGCCAACGTCCTGACTTTC. Its translation: CASSLASGANVLTF.

This chain links TRBV25-1 with TRBJ2-7; 7 bases map to TRBD1. The CDR3 is 17 residues long. The germline V gene has CDR1 MGHDK and CDR2 SYGVNS. J was trimmed by 1 base and V by 6 bases; bases with no gene match: 15. The CDR3 DNA is TGTGCCAGCAGCTCGCAAAGGGGGCGGACAGGATCCTACGAGCAGTACTTC. It codes for CASSSQRGRTGSYEQYF.

The chain is built from TRBV7-2 and TRBJ2-7, with 9 nucleotides matching TRBD1. This CDR3 region has 14 residues. Germline assignment: CDR1 SGHTA and CDR2 FQGNSA. The junction had 5 bases not matched to a gene; V was cut back by 4 bases and J by 4 bases. The CDR3 is CASSSRTGEYEQYF. Here the CDR3 DNA reads TGTGCCAGCAGCTCTCGGACAGGGGAGTACGAGCAGTACTTC.